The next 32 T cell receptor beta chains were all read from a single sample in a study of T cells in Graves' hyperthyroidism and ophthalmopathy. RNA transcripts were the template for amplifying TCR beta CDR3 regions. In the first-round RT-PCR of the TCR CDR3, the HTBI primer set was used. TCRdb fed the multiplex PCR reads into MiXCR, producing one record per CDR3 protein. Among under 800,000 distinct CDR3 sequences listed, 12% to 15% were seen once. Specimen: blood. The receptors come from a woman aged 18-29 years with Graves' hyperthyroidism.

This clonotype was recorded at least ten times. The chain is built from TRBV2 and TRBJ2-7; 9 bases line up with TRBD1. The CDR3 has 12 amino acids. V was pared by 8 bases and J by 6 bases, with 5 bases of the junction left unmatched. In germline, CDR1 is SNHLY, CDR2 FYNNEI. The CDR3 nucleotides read TGTGCCAGCGGGGACAGGGATGGCGAGCAGTACTTC. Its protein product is CASGDRDGEQYF.

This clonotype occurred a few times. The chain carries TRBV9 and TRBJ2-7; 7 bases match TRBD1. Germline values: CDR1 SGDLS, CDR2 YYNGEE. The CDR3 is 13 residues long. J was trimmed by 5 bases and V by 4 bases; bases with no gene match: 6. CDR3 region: CASSTRQGDEQYF. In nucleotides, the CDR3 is TGTGCCAGCAGCACACGACAGGGTGACGAGCAGTACTTC.

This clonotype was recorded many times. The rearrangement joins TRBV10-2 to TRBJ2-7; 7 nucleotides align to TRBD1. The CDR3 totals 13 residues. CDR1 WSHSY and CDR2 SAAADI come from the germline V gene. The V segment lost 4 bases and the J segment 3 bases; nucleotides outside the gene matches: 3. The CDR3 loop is CASSVNRGYEQYF. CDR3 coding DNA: TGCGCCAGCAGTGTGAACAGGGGCTACGAGCAGTACTTC.

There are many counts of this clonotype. The CDR3 coding sequence is TGTGCCGTGTCCGGGAGTTTGAACACTGAAGCTTTCTTT. This codes for CAVSGSLNTEAFF. The chain joins TRBV30 to TRBJ1-1; D call uncertain. V was pared by 8 bases and J by 0 bases, with 13 bases between. Germline V gene data show CDR1 as GTSNPN and CDR2 as SVGIG (reference sequence). The CDR3 runs to 13 residues.

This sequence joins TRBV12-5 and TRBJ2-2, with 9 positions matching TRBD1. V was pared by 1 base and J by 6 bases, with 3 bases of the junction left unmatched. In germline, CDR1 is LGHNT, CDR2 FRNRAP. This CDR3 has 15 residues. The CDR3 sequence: CASGLGTGESGELFF. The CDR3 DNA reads TGTGCTAGTGGTTTGGGGACAGGGGAGTCCGGGGAGCTGTTTTTT.

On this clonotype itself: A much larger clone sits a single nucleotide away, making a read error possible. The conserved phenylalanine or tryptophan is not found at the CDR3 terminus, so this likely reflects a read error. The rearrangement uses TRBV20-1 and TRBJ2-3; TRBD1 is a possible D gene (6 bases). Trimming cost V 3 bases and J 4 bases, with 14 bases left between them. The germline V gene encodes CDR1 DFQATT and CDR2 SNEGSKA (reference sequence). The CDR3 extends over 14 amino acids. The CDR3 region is CSARLQGTADTQYI. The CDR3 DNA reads TGCAGTGCTAGGCTACAGGGAACGGCAGATACGCAGTATATT.

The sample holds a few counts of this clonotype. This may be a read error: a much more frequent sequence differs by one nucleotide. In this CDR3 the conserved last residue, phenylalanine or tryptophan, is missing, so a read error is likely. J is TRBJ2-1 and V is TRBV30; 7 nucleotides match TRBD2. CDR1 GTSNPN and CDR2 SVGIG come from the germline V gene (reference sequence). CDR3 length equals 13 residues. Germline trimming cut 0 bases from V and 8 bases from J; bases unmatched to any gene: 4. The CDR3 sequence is CAWSVSGGHEQFS. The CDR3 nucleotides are TGTGCCTGGAGTGTATCGGGAGGACATGAGCAGTTCTCC.

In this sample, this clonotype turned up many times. CDR3 sequence: CASSLITTPTYNEQFF. CDR3 DNA: TGCGCCAGCAGCTTGATAACTACCCCTACCTACAATGAGCAGTTCTTC. The chain carries TRBV5-1 and TRBJ2-1; D is ambiguous. From germline, CDR1 is SGHRS and CDR2 YFSETQ. The CDR3 extends over 16 amino acids. Trimming pared 1 base from V and 2 bases from J, leaving 13 bases between.

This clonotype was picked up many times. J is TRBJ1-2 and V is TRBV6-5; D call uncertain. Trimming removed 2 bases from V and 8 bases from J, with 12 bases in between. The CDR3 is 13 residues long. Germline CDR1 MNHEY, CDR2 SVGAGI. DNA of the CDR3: TGTGCCAGCAGTTACCGCGCCGCGGGGGGCTACACCTTC. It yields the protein CASSYRAAGGYTF.

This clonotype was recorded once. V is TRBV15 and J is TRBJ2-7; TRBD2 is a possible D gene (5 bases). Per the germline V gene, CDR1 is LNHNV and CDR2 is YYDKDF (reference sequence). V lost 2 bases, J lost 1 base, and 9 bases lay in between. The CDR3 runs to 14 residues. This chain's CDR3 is CATSRIRGSYEQYF. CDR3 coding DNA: TGTGCCACCAGCAGAATTCGGGGTTCCTACGAGCAGTACTTC. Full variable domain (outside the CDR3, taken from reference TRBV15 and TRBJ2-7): DAMVIQNPRYQVTQFGKPVTLSCSQTLNHNVMYWYQQKSSQAPKLLFHYYDKDFNNEADTPDNFQSRRPNTSFCFLDIRSPGLGDTAMYLCATSRIRGSYEQYFGPGTRLTVT.

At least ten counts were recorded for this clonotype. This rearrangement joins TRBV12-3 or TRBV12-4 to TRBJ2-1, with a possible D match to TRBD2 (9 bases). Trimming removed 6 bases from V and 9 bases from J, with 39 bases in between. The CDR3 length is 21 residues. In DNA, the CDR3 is TGTGCCAGCAGCCCCCCCCGACAGGGGATGGCTAGCGGGAAGTACAAGGTTGAGCAGTTCTTC. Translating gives CASSPPRQGMASGKYKVEQFF.

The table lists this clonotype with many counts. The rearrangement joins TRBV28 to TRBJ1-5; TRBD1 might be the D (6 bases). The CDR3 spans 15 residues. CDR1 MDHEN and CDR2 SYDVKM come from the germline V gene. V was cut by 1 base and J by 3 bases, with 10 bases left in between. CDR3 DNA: TGTGCCAGCAGTTTATTCGGGGGGCCCAATCAGCCCCAGCATTTT. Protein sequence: CASSLFGGPNQPQHF.

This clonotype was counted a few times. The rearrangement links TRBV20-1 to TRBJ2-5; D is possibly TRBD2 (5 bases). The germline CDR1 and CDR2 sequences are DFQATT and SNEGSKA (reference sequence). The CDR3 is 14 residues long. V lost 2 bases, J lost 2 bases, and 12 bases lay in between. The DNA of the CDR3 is TGCAGTGCTAGATTGAGGTCGGGACAAGAGACCCAGTACTTC. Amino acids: CSARLRSGQETQYF.

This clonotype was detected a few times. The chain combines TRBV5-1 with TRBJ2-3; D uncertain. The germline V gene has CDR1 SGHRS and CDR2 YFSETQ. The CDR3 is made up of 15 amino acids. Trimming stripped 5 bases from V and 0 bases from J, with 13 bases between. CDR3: CASSSRISSTDTQYF. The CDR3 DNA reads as TGCGCCAGCAGTTCCCGGATCTCTAGCACAGATACGCAGTATTTT.

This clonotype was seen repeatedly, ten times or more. The CDR3: CASSFGPNSNQPQHF. The CDR3 region has the DNA TGTGCCAGCAGTTTTGGACCTAATAGCAATCAGCCCCAGCATTTT. J is TRBJ1-5 and V is TRBV12-3 or TRBV12-4; D gene unclear. Trimming left V 3 bases short and J 0 bases short, with 9 bases between. This CDR3 spans 15 amino acids.

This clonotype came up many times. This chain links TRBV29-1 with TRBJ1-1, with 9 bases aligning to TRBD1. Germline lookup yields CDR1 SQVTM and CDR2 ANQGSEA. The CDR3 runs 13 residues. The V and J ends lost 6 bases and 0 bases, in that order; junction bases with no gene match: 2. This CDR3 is CSVDRGMNTEAFF. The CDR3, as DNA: TGCAGCGTAGACAGGGGGATGAACACTGAAGCTTTCTTT.

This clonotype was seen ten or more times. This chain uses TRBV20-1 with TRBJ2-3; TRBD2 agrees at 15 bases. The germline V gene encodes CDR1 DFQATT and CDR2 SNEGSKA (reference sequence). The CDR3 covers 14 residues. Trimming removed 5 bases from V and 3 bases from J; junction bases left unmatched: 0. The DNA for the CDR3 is TGCAGTGCTGGGACTAGCGGGAGGACAGATACGCAGTATTTT. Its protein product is CSAGTSGRTDTQYF.

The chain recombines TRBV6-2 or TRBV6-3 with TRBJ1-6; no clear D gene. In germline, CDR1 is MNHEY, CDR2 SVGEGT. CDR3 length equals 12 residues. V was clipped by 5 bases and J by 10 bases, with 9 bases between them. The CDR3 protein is CASSENYSPLHF. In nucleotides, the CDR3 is TGTGCCAGCAGTGAGAATTACTCACCCCTCCACTTT.

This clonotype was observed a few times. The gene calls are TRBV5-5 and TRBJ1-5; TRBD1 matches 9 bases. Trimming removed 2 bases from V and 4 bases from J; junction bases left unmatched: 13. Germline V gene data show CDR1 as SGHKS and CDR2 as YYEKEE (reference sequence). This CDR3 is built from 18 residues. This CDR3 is CASSFTLPTGGRNQPQHF. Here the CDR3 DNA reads TGTGCCAGCAGCTTTACCTTACCTACAGGGGGCAGGAATCAGCCCCAGCATTTT.

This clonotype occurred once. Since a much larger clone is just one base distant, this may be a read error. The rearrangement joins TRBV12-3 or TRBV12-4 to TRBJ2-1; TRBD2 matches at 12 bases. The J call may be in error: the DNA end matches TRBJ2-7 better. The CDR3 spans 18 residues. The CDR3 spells CASSGDRPSSGRANEQYF. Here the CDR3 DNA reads TGTGCCAGCAGCGGGGACAGGCCTTCTAGCGGGAGGGCCAATGAGCAGTACTTC.

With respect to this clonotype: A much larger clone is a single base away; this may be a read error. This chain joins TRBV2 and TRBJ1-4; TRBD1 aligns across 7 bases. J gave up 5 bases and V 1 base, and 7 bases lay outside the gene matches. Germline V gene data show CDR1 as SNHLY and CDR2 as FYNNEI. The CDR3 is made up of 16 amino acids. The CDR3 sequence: CASSEDWDRANEKLFF. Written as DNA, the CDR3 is TGTGCCAGCAGTGAAGACTGGGACAGAGCCAATGAAAAACTGTTTTTT.

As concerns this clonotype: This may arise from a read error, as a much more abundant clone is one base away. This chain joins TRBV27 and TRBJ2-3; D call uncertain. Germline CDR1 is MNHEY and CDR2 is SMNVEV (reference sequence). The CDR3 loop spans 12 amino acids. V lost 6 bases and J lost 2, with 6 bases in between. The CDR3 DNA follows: TGTGCCAGCAGGCCGGACACAGATACGCAGTATTTT. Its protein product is CASRPDTDTQYF.

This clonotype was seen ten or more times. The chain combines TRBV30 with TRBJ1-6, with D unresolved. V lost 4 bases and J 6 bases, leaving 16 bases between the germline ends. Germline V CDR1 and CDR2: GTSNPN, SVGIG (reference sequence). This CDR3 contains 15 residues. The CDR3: CAWNPEALPNSPLHF. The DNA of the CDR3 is TGTGCCTGGAACCCCGAAGCCCTCCCTAATTCACCCCTCCACTTT.

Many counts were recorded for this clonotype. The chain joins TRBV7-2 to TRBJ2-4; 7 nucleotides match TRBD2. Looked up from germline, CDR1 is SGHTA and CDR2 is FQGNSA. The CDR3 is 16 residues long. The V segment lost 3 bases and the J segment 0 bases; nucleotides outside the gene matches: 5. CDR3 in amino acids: CASSLGGGVAKNIQYF. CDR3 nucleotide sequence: TGTGCCAGCAGCTTGGGCGGGGGAGTAGCCAAAAACATTCAGTACTTC.

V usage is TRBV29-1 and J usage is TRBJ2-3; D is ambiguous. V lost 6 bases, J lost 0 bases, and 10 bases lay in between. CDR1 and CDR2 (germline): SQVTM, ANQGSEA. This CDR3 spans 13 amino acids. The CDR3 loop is CSVAYTSTDTQYF. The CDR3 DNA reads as TGCAGCGTCGCCTATACTAGCACAGATACGCAGTATTTT.

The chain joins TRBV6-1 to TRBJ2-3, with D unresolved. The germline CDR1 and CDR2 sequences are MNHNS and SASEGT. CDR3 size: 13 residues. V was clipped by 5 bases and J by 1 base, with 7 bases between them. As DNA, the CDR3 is TGTGCCAGCAGTATCAGCGGCACAGATACGCAGTATTTT. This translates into CASSISGTDTQYF.

CDR3 region: CASSGETGQQPQHF. CDR3 coding DNA: TGTGCCAGCAGTGGAGAGACAGGGCAACAGCCCCAGCATTTT. The chain is built from TRBV6-2 or TRBV6-3 and TRBJ1-5, with 7 bases that match TRBD1. From germline, CDR1 is MNHEY and CDR2 SVGEGT. This CDR3 comprises 14 residues. J lost 7 bases, V lost 5 bases, and 8 bases had no gene match.

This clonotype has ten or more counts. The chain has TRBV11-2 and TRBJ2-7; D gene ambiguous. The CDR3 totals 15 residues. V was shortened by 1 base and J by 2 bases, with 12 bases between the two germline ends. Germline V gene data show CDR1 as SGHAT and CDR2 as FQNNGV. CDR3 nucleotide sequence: TGTGCCAGCAGCTTAGTCGTCGCACCGACCTACGAGCAGTACTTC. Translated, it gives CASSLVVAPTYEQYF.

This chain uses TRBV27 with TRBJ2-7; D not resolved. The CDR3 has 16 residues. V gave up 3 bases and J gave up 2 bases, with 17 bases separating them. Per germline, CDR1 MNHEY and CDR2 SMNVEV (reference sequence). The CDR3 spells CASSFFESPKPYEQYF. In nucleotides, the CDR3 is TGTGCCAGCAGTTTTTTTGAATCCCCGAAACCCTACGAGCAGTACTTC.

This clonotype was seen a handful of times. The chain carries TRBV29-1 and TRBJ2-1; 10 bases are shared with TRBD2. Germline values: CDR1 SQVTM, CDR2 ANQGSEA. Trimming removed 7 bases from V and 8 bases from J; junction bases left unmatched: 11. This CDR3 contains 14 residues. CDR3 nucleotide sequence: TGCAGCGCGGCTCGGGTAGCGGGAGGTGATGAGCAGTTCTTC. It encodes CSAARVAGGDEQFF.

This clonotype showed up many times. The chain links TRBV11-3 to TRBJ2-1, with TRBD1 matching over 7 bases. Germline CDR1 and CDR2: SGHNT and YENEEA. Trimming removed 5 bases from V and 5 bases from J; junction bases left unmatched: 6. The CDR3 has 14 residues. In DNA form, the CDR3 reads TGTGCCAGCAGCGCCCACAGGGGCGACAATGAGCAGTTCTTC. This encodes CASSAHRGDNEQFF.

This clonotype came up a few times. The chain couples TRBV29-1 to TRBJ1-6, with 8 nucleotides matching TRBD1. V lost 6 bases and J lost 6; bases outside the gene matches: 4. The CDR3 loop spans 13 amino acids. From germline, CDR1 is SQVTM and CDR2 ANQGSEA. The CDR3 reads CSVTTGGNSPLHF. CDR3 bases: TGCAGCGTCACAACAGGGGGTAATTCACCCCTCCACTTT.